This T cell receptor (beta chain) is from a study of HIV-infected children after antiretroviral therapy interruption. CDR1 is DFQATT and CDR2 is SNEGSKA in the germline V gene (reference sequence). V shed 0 bases and J shed 3 bases, with 12 bases lying between them. The CDR3 totals 14 residues. Unique molecular identifiers were included in an RNA-based 3' RACE TCR library. MiXCR was run by TCRdb on the 3' RACE reads, yielding one entry per CDR3 protein. The sample carries approximately 4,000 distinct CDR3 sequences, approximately 5% recorded once. Treatment indicated: PENTA 11 planned treatment interruption arm or continuous ART arm. This clonotype was seen a handful of times.

V gene TRBV20-1 combines with J gene TRBJ2-7, with D possibly being TRBD1 (5 bases). The material was CD45RO+ CD8+ T cells from PBMCs, pooled from several time points, obtained from a donor given antiretroviral therapy, either interrupted or continuous. The subset was: memory CD8+ CD45RO+ CD45RA- T cells. The receptor comes from a pool of human donors with HIV. The CDR3 protein is CSARDPDSFYEQYF. CDR3 nucleotides: TGCAGTGCTAGAGATCCAGACAGCTTCTACGAGCAGTACTTC.